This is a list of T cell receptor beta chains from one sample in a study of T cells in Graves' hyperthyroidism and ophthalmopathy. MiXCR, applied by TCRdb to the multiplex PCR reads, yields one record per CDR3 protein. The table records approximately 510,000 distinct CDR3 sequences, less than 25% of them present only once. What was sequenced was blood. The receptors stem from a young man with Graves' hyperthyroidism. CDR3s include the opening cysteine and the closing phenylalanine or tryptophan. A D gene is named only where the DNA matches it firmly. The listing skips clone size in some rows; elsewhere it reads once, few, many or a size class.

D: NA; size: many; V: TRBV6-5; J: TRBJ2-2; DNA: TGTGCCAGCAGTTGGTTGGGCGGGGAGCTGTTTTTT; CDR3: CASSWLGGELFF
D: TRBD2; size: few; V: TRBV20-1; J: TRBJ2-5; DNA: TGCAGTGCTGCTTTACTAGCGGGGGAGGAGACCCAGTACTTC; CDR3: CSAALLAGEETQYF
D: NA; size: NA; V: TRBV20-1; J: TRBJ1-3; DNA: TGCAGTGCTAGACCCGAGAGGGGGACTGGAAACACCATATATTTT; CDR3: CSARPERGTGNTIYF
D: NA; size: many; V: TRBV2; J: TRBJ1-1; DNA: TGTGCCAGCAGCGAACAGGAAACTGAAGCTTTCTTT; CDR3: CASSEQETEAFF
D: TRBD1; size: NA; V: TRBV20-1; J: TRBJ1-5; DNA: TGCAGTGCGAGTCCCGGGACAGGCCTTTACAATCAGCCCCAGCATTTT; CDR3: CSASPGTGLYNQPQHF
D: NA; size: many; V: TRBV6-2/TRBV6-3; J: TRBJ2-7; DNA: TGTGCCAGCAGCCCAACGCGACGGTTTTCCTACGAGCAGTACTTC; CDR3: CASSPTRRFSYEQYF
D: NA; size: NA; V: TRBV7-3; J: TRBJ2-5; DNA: TGTGCCACCGCGATGGGCAGGGAAGAGACCCAGTACTTC; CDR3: CATAMGREETQYF
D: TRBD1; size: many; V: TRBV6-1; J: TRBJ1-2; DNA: TGTGCCAGCAGTGAAGTACAGGGGCCTTGGGGCTACACCTTC; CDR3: CASSEVQGPWGYTF
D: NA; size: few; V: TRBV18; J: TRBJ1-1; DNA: TGTGCCAGCTCACCGTCAGCACAGCGCCACACTGAAGCTTTCTTT; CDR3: CASSPSAQRHTEAFF
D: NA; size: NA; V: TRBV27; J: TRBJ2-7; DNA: TGTGCCAGCAGTTTATACCCAGGACAGGGAGGGTCCGAGCAGTACTTC; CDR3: CASSLYPGQGGSEQYF
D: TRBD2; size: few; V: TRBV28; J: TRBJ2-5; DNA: TGTGCCAGCAGTTTAATGGGACTACGAGAGACCCAGTACTTC; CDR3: CASSLMGLRETQYF
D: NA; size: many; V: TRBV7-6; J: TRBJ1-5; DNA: TGTGCCAGCAGCTTAGCTTTACAAGGTCAGCCCCAGCATTTT; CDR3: CASSLALQGQPQHF
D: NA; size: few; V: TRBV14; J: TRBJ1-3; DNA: TGTGCCAGCAGCCAAGTTTTGCACAGAGCTGGAAACACCATATATTTT; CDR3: CASSQVLHRAGNTIYF
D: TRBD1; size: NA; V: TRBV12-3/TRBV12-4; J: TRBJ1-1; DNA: TGTGCCAGCAGTAGCAACACAGGGGGCGGAGCTTTCTTT; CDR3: CASSSNTGGGAFF
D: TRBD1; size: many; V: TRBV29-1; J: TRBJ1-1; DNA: TGCAGCGTCGCTTCCGGGACAGGGCCTGAAGCTTTCTTT; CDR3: CSVASGTGPEAFF
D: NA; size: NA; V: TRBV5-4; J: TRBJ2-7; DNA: TGTGCCAGCAGCTTGTTTGGACCGGGACGCGAGCAGTACTTC; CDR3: CASSLFGPGREQYF
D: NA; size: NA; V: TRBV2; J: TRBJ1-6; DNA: TGTGCCAGCTCGACCAGGGCGAATTCACCCCTCCACTTT; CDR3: CASSTRANSPLHF
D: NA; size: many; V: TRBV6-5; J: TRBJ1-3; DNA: TGTGCCAGCAGTTACTCGTCAGGTGGAAACACCATATATTTT; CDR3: CASSYSSGGNTIYF